This T cell receptor (beta chain) was captured in a study of PD-1 blockade in mismatch repair-deficient tumors. Across the study: Patients had about 13 mismatch repair-deficient cancer types and were previously treated and progressing.

TCRs were sequenced from three patients responding to pembrolizumab. By proportion, this clone is medium-sized. What it binds is unknown. Other DNA sequences from this sample encode an identical CDR3 as well. Only in-frame clones appear in the TCRdb table, and some are missing; sequencing was by immunoSEQ multiplex PCR. The data hold approximately 50,000 clones, with 78% observed a single time. General observations from the study: Rapid post-treatment expansion, then contraction, generally preceding radiologic response, marked tumor-resident clones.

This specimen was peripheral blood, taken 4 weeks after starting pembrolizumab. The receptor comes from an adult with mismatch repair-deficient cancer.

CDR3 sequence reads: CASSSDYYEQYF. CDR3 in DNA: TGTGCCAGCAGCTCCGACTACTACGAGCAGTACTTC. This chain uses TRBV7-9 with TRBJ2-7, with D perhaps matching TRBD2 (5 bases). V was cut by 4 bases and J by 3 bases, with 7 bases left in between. This CDR3 spans 12 amino acids. From germline, CDR1 is SEHNR and CDR2 FQNEAQ (reference sequence). The full variable domain, rest sourced from reference TRBV7-9 and TRBJ2-7, is DTGVSQNPRHKITKRGQNVTFRCDPISEHNRLYWYRQTLGQGPEFLTYFQNEAQLEKSRLLSDRFSAERPKGSFSTLEIQRTEQGDSAMYLCASSSDYYEQYFGPGTRLTVT.